This T cell receptor beta chain emerged from a study of T cells in localized non-small cell lung cancer. Method: immunoSEQ multiplex PCR; TCRdb's copy keeps in-frame clones and lacks some. The sample carries approximately 65,000 clones, 81% recorded once. A word on this clone: Its antigen is not identified.

Broader study findings: Out of the top 100 tumor clones, a median around 50 were seen in adjacent lung. Heterogeneity is still possible, as just one tumor region was sequenced. Greater blood T cell density accompanied longer overall survival. The greatest T cell clonality was found in uninvolved adjacent lung (higher than in tumor).

Trimming left V 2 bases short and J 2 bases short, with 9 bases between. Looked up from germline, CDR1 is SNHLY and CDR2 is FYNNEI. This CDR3 has 14 amino acids. The source material was PBMCs, sampled before any cancer treatment. The source is a man between 35 and 75 years old with stage II lung adenocarcinoma. The chain is built from TRBV2 and TRBJ1-1; D not certain. The CDR3 here is CASSERPGNTEAFF. The CDR3 DNA follows: TGTGCCAGCAGTGAACGCCCGGGCAACACTGAAGCTTTCTTT.